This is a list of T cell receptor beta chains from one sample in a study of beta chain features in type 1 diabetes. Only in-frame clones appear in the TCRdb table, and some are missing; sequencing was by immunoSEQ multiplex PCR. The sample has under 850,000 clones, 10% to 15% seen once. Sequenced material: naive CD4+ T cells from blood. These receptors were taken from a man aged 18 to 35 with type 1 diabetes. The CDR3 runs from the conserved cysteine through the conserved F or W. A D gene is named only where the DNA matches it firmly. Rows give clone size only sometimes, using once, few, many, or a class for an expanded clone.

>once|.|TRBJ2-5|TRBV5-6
CASSLPEGRETQYF
TGTGCCAGCAGCTTACCAGAGGGAAGGGAGACCCAGTACTTC
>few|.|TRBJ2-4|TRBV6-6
CASNKGYDKNIQYF
TGTGCCAGCAACAAGGGTTATGACAAAAACATTCAGTACTTC
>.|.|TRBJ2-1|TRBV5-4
CASSGTGTGAPFYSYNEQFF
TGTGCCAGCAGCGGAACCGGGACTGGGGCCCCTTTTTACTCCTACAATGAGCAGTTCTTC
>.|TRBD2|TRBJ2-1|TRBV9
CASSARVSGGPVDEQFF
TGTGCCAGCAGCGCGAGGGTTAGCGGGGGACCCGTCGATGAGCAGTTCTTC
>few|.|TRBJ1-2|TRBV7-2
CASSLEGNYGYTF
TGTGCCAGCAGCTTAGAAGGGAACTATGGCTACACCTTC
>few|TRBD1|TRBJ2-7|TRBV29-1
CSVRQGGSYEQYF
TGCAGCGTGCGACAGGGGGGGTCCTACGAGCAGTACTTC
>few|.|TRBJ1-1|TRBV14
CASSHETYAEAFF
TGTGCCAGCAGCCATGAGACCTATGCTGAAGCTTTCTTT
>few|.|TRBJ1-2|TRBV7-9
CASSAGQTLYGYTF
TGTGCCAGCAGCGCGGGACAAACTCTCTATGGCTACACCTTC
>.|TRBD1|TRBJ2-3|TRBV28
CASRTGTATDTQYF
TGTGCCAGCAGAACCGGGACAGCGACAGATACGCAGTATTTT
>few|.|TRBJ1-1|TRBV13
CASTGLVDVRAFF
TGTGCCAGCACCGGATTAGTTGACGTGAGAGCTTTCTTT